The 20 T cell receptor beta chains listed next were all sequenced from one sample in a study of T cell responses to AZD1222 COVID-19 vaccine. The method was immunoSEQ multiplex PCR; TCRdb's version includes in-frame clones alone and lacks a portion of them. The table records around 100,000 clones, roughly nine tenths of them present only once. Material: peripheral blood, obtained on day 0 of AZD1222 vaccination. Receptors originate from an adult in good health.

The rearrangement joins TRBV27 to TRBJ2-7; no definite D call. Between the trimmed V and J ends, which lost 4 bases and 2 bases, there was a span of 18 bases. This CDR3 is built from 16 residues. Germline V lookup: CDR1 MNHEY, CDR2 SMNVEV (reference sequence). CDR3 in amino acids: CASSSPIGLSPYEQYF. The DNA for the CDR3 is TGTGCCAGCAGTTCCCCTATCGGCTTGTCGCCCTACGAGCAGTACTTC.

The chain is built from TRBV27 and TRBJ2-7; D is uncertain. V was clipped by 7 bases and J by 0 bases, with 13 bases between them. Germline values: CDR1 MNHEY, CDR2 SMNVEV (reference sequence). This CDR3 comprises 14 residues. The CDR3 bases are TGTGCCAGCATTCCCTTCCTTTTCTCCTACGAGCAGTACTTC. The encoded protein is CASIPFLFSYEQYF.

The chain uses TRBV28 and TRBJ2-1, with a tentative D call TRBD2 (5 bases). The ends were cut back, 6 bases at V and 8 bases at J, with 20 bases in the middle. Germline CDR1 MDHEN, CDR2 SYDVKM. The CDR3 runs 15 residues. This CDR3 reads CASSRISDSLDEQFF. The DNA for the CDR3 is TGTGCCAGCAGCCGGATATCGGACTCTTTGGATGAGCAGTTCTTC.

This chain joins TRBV6-6 and TRBJ2-2; D not resolved. Germline-derived CDR1 and CDR2 are MNHNY and SVGAGI (reference sequence). This CDR3 has 11 residues. Trimming removed 7 bases at V and 7 bases at J, with 7 bases between. The chain's CDR3 is CASKRVGELFF. CDR3 nucleotides: TGTGCCAGCAAACGGGTCGGGGAGCTGTTTTTT.

This chain links TRBV5-1 with TRBJ2-2; 7 bases agree with TRBD2. The germline V gene encodes CDR1 SGHRS and CDR2 YFSETQ. This CDR3 has 16 amino acids. V lost 5 bases to trimming and J lost 6 bases; unmatched junction nucleotides: 13. The CDR3 region has the DNA TGCGCCAGCAGGGCCTTCGCGGGGGAACGGGCCGGGGAGCTGTTTTTT. Its translation is CASRAFAGERAGELFF.

The chain is built from TRBV11-2 and TRBJ2-3, with D hard to call. The CDR3 extends over 15 amino acids. Germline CDR1 and CDR2: SGHAT and FQNNGV. V dropped 1 base and J dropped 2 bases, with 10 bases sitting between them. CDR3 DNA: TGTGCCAGCAGCTTAGGAGGTTTGTTCACAGATACGCAGTATTTT. Translated: CASSLGGLFTDTQYF. Using reference TRBV11-2 and TRBJ2-3 for the parts outside the CDR3, the full variable domain is EAGVAQSPRYKIIEKRQSVAFWCNPISGHATLYWYQQILGQGPKLLIQFQNNGVVDDSQLPKDRFSAERLKGVDSTLKIQPAKLEDSAVYLCASSLGGLFTDTQYFGPGTRLTVL.

This chain joins TRBV5-4 and TRBJ1-4; TRBD1 is a possible D gene (5 bases). Germline CDR1 and CDR2: SGHNT and YYREEE (reference sequence). V was pared by 4 bases and J by 8 bases, with 24 bases between. The CDR3 runs to 17 residues. The CDR3 reads CASSGGLPHPWVEKLFF. The CDR3, as DNA: TGTGCCAGCAGCGGGGGACTCCCACATCCTTGGGTGGAAAAACTGTTTTTT.

V usage is TRBV10-3 and J usage is TRBJ1-1; D not resolved. Per the germline V gene, CDR1 is ENHRY and CDR2 is SYGVKD. The ends were cut back, 3 bases at V and 7 bases at J, with 12 bases in the middle. The CDR3 consists of 13 residues. CDR3 sequence reads: CAISEEIRFEAFF. The CDR3 bases are TGTGCCATCAGTGAAGAGATTCGATTTGAAGCTTTCTTT.

V usage is TRBV29-1 and J usage is TRBJ2-3, with 13 bases fitting TRBD2. Unmatched junction bases numbered 13, after V lost 8 bases and J lost 2 bases. The CDR3 totals 17 residues. Germline values: CDR1 SQVTM, CDR2 ANQGSEA. The CDR3 bases are TGCAGCTTCGGGACAGGGGGACTAGCGGGGTTCACAGATACGCAGTATTTT. Translation: CSFGTGGLAGFTDTQYF.

This clone was detected once. The chain uses TRBV7-7 and TRBJ2-1, with 14 bases aligning to TRBD2. CDR3 size: 15 residues. Germline-derived CDR1 and CDR2 are SSHAT and FNYEAQ (reference sequence). V was pared by 3 bases and J by 7 bases, with 2 bases of the junction left unmatched. The CDR3 region has the DNA TGTGCCAGCAGCTTGGGACTAGCGGGAGTAAATGAGCAGTTCTTC. This encodes CASSLGLAGVNEQFF.

The chain is built from TRBV7-9 and TRBJ2-7; no definite D call. The CDR3 totals 11 residues. V was shortened by 6 bases and J by 5 bases, with 8 bases between the two germline ends. Germline V gene data show CDR1 as SEHNR and CDR2 as FQNEAQ (reference sequence). DNA for the CDR3: TGTGCCAGCAGTATCGGTAACGAGCAGTACTTC. Its protein is CASSIGNEQYF.

This clone turned up a few times. The chain couples TRBV6-5 to TRBJ2-7; 13 nucleotides line up with TRBD2. Trimming cost V 8 bases and J 4 bases; bases outside gene matches: 2. Germline V gene data show CDR1 as MNHEY and CDR2 as SVGAGI. CDR3 length equals 13 residues. The CDR3 loop is CASRTSGSYEQYF. Written as DNA, the CDR3 is TGTGCCAGCCGGACTAGCGGGAGTTACGAGCAGTACTTC.

In its sample, this clone was seen a few times. This chain links TRBV7-8 with TRBJ1-6; D call uncertain. Trimming cost V 5 bases and J 6 bases, with 20 bases left between them. This CDR3 spans 17 amino acids. Germline values: CDR1 SGHVS, CDR2 FQNEAQ. CDR3 sequence reads: CASSLRAGLLFNSPLHF. The CDR3 coding sequence is TGTGCCAGCAGCCTCCGGGCGGGGTTGCTCTTTAATTCACCCCTCCACTTT. The full variable domain, its missing parts supplied by reference TRBV7-8 and TRBJ1-6, is GAGVSQSPRYKVAKRGQDVALRCDPISGHVSLFWYQQALGQGPEFLTYFQNEAQLDKSGLPSDRFFAERPEGSVSTLKIQRTQQEDSAVYLCASSLRAGLLFNSPLHFGNGTRLTVT.

The chain uses TRBV19 and TRBJ1-5; D gene unclear. This CDR3 region has 15 residues. V shed 3 bases and J shed 0 bases, with 9 bases lying between them. CDR1 and CDR2 (germline): LNHDA, SQIVND (reference sequence). The CDR3 here is CASSISSYSNQPQHF. Here the CDR3 DNA reads TGTGCCAGTAGTATTAGCAGCTATAGCAATCAGCCCCAGCATTTT.

This clone is a singleton in its sample. This chain connects TRBV3-1 (or the pseudogene TRBV3-2) to TRBJ2-2, with TRBD2 identical over 11 bases. The CDR3 spans 17 residues. The germline gives CDR1 LGHDT, CDR2 YNNKEL (reference sequence). Unmatched junction bases numbered 7, after V lost 4 bases and J lost 3 bases. CDR3 in DNA: TGTGCCAGCAGCCCGACTCATAGCGGGAGGGACACCGGGGAGCTGTTTTTT. Translated: CASSPTHSGRDTGELFF.

The chain is built from TRBV2 and TRBJ2-2; 9 bases line up with TRBD2. Losses at the gene ends were 8 bases for V and 4 bases for J; bases not matched to a gene: 8. The germline gives CDR1 SNHLY, CDR2 FYNNEI. This CDR3 region has 15 residues. The CDR3 DNA reads TGTGCCAGCCGGGAGACTAGCGGAACCACCGGGGAGCTGTTTTTT. Amino acids: CASRETSGTTGELFF. The whole variable domain, remainder taken from reference TRBV2 and TRBJ2-2, is EPEVTQTPSHQVTQMGQEVILRCVPISNHLYFYWYRQILGQKVEFLVSFYNNEISEKSEIFDDQFSVERPDGSNFTLKIRSTKLEDSAMYFCASRETSGTTGELFFGEGSRLTVL.

Only one count was recorded for this clone. The chain recombines TRBV28 with TRBJ2-2, with D possibly called TRBD1 or TRBD2 (7 bases each). The CDR3 covers 18 residues. Trimming cost V 5 bases and J 4 bases, with 23 bases left between them. Looked up from germline, CDR1 is MDHEN and CDR2 is SYDVKM. DNA for the CDR3: TGTGCCAGCAGTCCATCGGGGAGGGGGCGCGGGAGCACCGGGGAGCTGTTTTTT. It specifies CASSPSGRGRGSTGELFF.

V is TRBV7-8 and J is TRBJ2-1; 7 positions match TRBD2. V was clipped by 1 base and J by 1 base; unmatched bases: 4. Per germline, CDR1 SGHVS and CDR2 FQNEAQ. This CDR3 has 16 residues. CDR3 DNA: TGTGCCAGCAGCTTAGTAGCGGGTACTTCCTACAATGAGCAGTTCTTC. This codes for CASSLVAGTSYNEQFF.

This rearrangement joins TRBV28 to TRBJ2-1; the D call may be TRBD1 or TRBD2 (5 bases each). This CDR3 is built from 15 residues. With 4 bases removed from V and 7 bases from J, the gap between germline ends came to 17 bases. The V gene's germline CDR1 is MDHEN and CDR2 SYDVKM. CDR3 in amino acids: CASSYPPGTGNEQFF. CDR3 in DNA: TGTGCCAGCAGTTATCCCCCGGGGACGGGGAATGAGCAGTTCTTC.

The chain recombines TRBV10-3 with TRBJ1-3, with D unclear. Germline V gene sequence: CDR1 ENHRY, CDR2 SYGVKD. V gave up 2 bases and J gave up 0 bases, with 14 bases separating them. The CDR3 contains 17 residues. CDR3 loop: CAISEVEVAHSGNTIYF. CDR3 DNA sequence: TGTGCCATCAGTGAGGTGGAGGTTGCACACTCTGGAAACACCATATATTTT.